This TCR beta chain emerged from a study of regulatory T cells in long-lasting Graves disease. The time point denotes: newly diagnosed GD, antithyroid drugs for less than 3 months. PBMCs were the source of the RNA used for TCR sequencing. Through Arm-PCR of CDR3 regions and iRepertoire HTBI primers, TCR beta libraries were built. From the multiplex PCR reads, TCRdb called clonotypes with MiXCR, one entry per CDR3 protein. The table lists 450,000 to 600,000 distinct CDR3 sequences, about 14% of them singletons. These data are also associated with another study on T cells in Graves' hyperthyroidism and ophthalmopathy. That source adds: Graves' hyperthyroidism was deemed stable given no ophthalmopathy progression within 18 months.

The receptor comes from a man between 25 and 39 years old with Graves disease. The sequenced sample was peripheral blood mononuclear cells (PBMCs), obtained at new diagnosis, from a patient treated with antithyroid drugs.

CDR3 coding DNA: TGCAGCGCCGCTCGGACTAGCGGGAGAACCGGGGAGCTGTTTTTT. Translation gives CSAARTSGRTGELFF. The chain links TRBV29-1 to TRBJ2-2, with 13 bases aligning to TRBD2. In germline, CDR1 is SQVTM, CDR2 ANQGSEA. V gave up 7 bases and J gave up 5 bases; unmatched junction bases: 7. This CDR3 is 15 amino acids long.